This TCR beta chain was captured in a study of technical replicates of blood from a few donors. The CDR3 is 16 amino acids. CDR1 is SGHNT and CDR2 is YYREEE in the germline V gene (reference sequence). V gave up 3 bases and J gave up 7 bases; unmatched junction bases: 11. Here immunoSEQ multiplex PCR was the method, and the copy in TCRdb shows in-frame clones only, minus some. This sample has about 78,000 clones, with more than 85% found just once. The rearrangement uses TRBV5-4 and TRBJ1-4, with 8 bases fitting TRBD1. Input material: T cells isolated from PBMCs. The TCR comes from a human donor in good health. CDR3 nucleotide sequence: TGTGCCAGCAGCTACGGGACGAGACAGGGGAGTGAAAAACTGTTTTTT. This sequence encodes CASSYGTRQGSEKLFF.